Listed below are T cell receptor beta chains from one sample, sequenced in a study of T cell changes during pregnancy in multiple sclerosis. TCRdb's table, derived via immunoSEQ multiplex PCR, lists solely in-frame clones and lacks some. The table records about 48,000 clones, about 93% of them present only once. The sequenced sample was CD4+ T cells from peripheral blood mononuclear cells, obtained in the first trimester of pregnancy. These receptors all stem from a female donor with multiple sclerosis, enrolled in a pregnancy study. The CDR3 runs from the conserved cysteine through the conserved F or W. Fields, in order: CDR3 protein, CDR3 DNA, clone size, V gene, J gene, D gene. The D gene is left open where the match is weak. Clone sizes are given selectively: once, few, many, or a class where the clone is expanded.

CASSEVGVTDTQYF,TGTGCCAGCAGCGAAGTGGGAGTGACAGATACGCAGTATTTT,-,TRBV11-3,TRBJ2-3,-
CASSAGFTGNTIYF,TGTGCCAGCAGCGCGGGGTTCACTGGAAACACCATATATTTT,once,TRBV9,TRBJ1-3,-
CASSVGGASNYGYTF,TGTGCCAGCAGCGTAGGCGGGGCATCTAACTATGGCTACACCTTC,-,TRBV9,TRBJ1-2,-
CASSDGGSTDTQYF,TGCGCCAGCAGTGATGGGGGGAGCACAGATACGCAGTATTTT,-,TRBV10-1,TRBJ2-3,-
CASSLTSGGNTEAFF,TGTGCCAGCAGCCTGACCTCAGGGGGAAACACTGAAGCTTTCTTT,once,TRBV9,TRBJ1-1,TRBD1
CASSETMGGSYEQYF,TGTGCCAGCAGTGAAACCATGGGGGGATCCTACGAGCAGTACTTC,-,TRBV6-1,TRBJ2-7,-
CASKGQMNTEAFF,TGCGCCAGCAAGGGACAGATGAACACTGAAGCTTTCTTT,-,TRBV10-1,TRBJ1-1,TRBD1
CASSLGRGPNTEAFF,TGTGCCAGCAGCTTAGGGCGGGGTCCGAACACTGAAGCTTTCTTT,-,TRBV7-9,TRBJ1-1,-
CASSWGQAYNEKLFF,TGTGCCAGCAGCTGGGGACAGGCTTATAATGAAAAACTGTTTTTT,-,TRBV7-2,TRBJ1-4,TRBD1
CASSTSGTDRSPLHF,TGTGCCAGTAGCACCTCCGGGACAGATCGGTCACCCCTCCACTTT,-,TRBV19,TRBJ1-6,TRBD1
CASSYNQGRNTGELFF,TGTGCCAGCAGTTACAACCAGGGGCGGAACACCGGGGAGCTGTTTTTT,-,TRBV6-6,TRBJ2-2,-
CASSVERGEGNEQFF,TGCGCCAGCAGCGTGGAGCGGGGGGAGGGCAATGAGCAGTTCTTC,-,TRBV5-1,TRBJ2-1,TRBD2
CASSFQGSSSPLHF,TGCGCCAGCAGCTTCCAGGGTAGTAGTTCACCCCTCCACTTT,-,TRBV5-1,TRBJ1-6,-
CASSYSWASPEQFF,TGTGCCAGCAGTTACTCGTGGGCTAGCCCAGAGCAGTTCTTC,-,TRBV6-5,TRBJ2-1,-
CASSWRAGDEQFF,TGTGCCAGCAGCTGGAGGGCCGGGGATGAGCAGTTCTTC,-,TRBV7-9,TRBJ2-1,-
CASSLNRGLTEAFF,TGTGCCAGCAGCTTAAACAGGGGGCTTACTGAAGCTTTCTTT,-,TRBV11-2,TRBJ1-1,TRBD1
CASSPPGQNTEAFF,TGTGCCAGCAGCCCCCCGGGACAGAACACTGAAGCTTTCTTT,-,TRBV5-4,TRBJ1-1,-
CASSPWAKTQETQYF,TGTGCCAGCAGTCCATGGGCCAAAACCCAAGAGACCCAGTACTTC,-,TRBV2,TRBJ2-5,-
CASSLDRGSYGYTF,TGCGCCAGCAGCTTGGACAGGGGATCCTATGGCTACACCTTC,-,TRBV5-1,TRBJ1-2,TRBD1
CASSQWYPTGGNTIYF,TGTGCCAGCAGCCAATGGTACCCCACGGGAGGAAACACCATATATTTT,-,TRBV14,TRBJ1-3,-
CASSPRPRGFGTDTQYF,TGTGCCAGCAGCCCACGGCCGAGGGGGTTCGGCACAGATACGCAGTATTTT,-,TRBV11-2,TRBJ2-3,-
CASSGQRSTGPQHF,TGTGCCAGCAGTGGACAGCGATCCACGGGGCCCCAGCATTTT,-,TRBV2,TRBJ1-5,-
CASSLYHRGSSPLHF,TGTGCCAGCAGCTTATATCATCGGGGTTCTTCACCCCTCCACTTT,once,TRBV7-8,TRBJ1-6,-
CASSPGQGRAGELFF,TGTGCCAGCAGCCCGGGACAGGGAAGGGCCGGGGAGCTGTTTTTT,-,TRBV5-4,TRBJ2-2,TRBD1
CASSEQGRVEKLFF,TGTGCCAGCAGCGAACAGGGCAGGGTTGAAAAACTGTTTTTT,-,TRBV6-1,TRBJ1-4,-
CASSTDDDSGNTIYF,TGTGCCAGCAGCACTGATGATGACTCTGGAAACACCATATATTTT,-,TRBV7-8,TRBJ1-3,-
CASSEGWAGEETQYF,TGTGCCAGCAGTGAAGGGTGGGCAGGGGAAGAGACCCAGTACTTC,-,TRBV6-1,TRBJ2-5,-
CASSLMQAGANVLTF,TGCGCCAGCAGCTTAATGCAGGCTGGGGCCAACGTCCTGACTTTC,-,TRBV5-1,TRBJ2-6,-
CASSVEANEQFF,TGTGCCAGCAGTGTGGAGGCCAATGAGCAGTTCTTC,-,TRBV2,TRBJ2-1,-
CASSQATTDNEQFF,TGTGCCAGCAGCCAAGCCACTACTGACAATGAGCAGTTCTTC,-,TRBV4-2,TRBJ2-1,-
CAWNPGTVTGAAGELFF,TGTGCCTGGAACCCCGGGACAGTCACCGGGGCAGCAGGGGAGCTGTTTTTT,-,TRBV30,TRBJ2-2,TRBD1
CASSPQGLGTDTQYF,TGTGCCAGCAGCCCACAGGGGCTGGGCACAGATACGCAGTATTTT,once,TRBV7-3,TRBJ2-3,TRBD1
CASSLLIGVGELFF,TGTGCCAGCAGCTTATTAATAGGGGTCGGGGAGCTGTTTTTT,-,TRBV11-2,TRBJ2-2,-
CASSSTQGNTEAFF,TGTGCCAGCTCCAGTACACAGGGGAACACTGAAGCTTTCTTT,-,TRBV18,TRBJ1-1,-
CATEGLAGSEQYF,TGTGCCACCGAGGGACTAGCGGGGAGTGAGCAGTACTTC,-,TRBV6-1,TRBJ2-7,TRBD2
CASLGRTNTGELFF,TGTGCCAGCCTGGGGAGAACGAACACCGGGGAGCTGTTTTTT,-,TRBV19,TRBJ2-2,-
CASSEYKAGYSYNEQFF,TGTGCCAGCAGTGAATATAAGGCGGGCTACTCCTACAATGAGCAGTTCTTC,once,TRBV25-1,TRBJ2-1,-
CASSWGGSKNEQYF,TGTGCCAGCAGTTGGGGGGGGTCCAAGAACGAGCAGTACTTC,-,TRBV6-5,TRBJ2-7,TRBD2
CASSLARGGEAFF,TGTGCCAGCAGCTTAGCGCGGGGGGGTGAAGCTTTCTTT,-,TRBV7-8,TRBJ1-1,-
CASSGGSRGIGEKLFF,TGTGCCAGCAGCGGGGGATCCAGGGGAATAGGGGAAAAACTGTTTTTT,-,TRBV9,TRBJ1-4,-
CASSYYSGTGNTIYF,TGTGCCAGCAGTTACTATTCAGGGACTGGAAACACCATATATTTT,-,TRBV6-6,TRBJ1-3,-
CASSPTGPQTGNTIYF,TGTGCCAGCAGCCCTACGGGTCCCCAGACGGGAAACACCATATATTTT,-,TRBV7-2,TRBJ1-3,-
CASSARDSMGTDTQYF,TGTGCCAGCAGTGCGCGGGACAGCATGGGGACAGATACGCAGTATTTT,-,TRBV6-1,TRBJ2-3,-
CASSQDGIAEYF,TGCGCCAGCAGCCAAGATGGGATAGCGGAGTACTTC,-,TRBV4-1,TRBJ2-5,-
CASSARDWGGPSDTQYF,TGTGCCAGCAGCGCGAGGGACTGGGGGGGGCCATCAGATACGCAGTATTTT,-,TRBV9,TRBJ2-3,-
CASSLSWRGNFNEQFF,TGTGCCAGCAGCTTGTCATGGCGGGGAAACTTCAATGAGCAGTTCTTC,-,TRBV7-9,TRBJ2-1,-
CASINRGDAKNIQYF,TGTGCCAGCATTAACAGGGGAGACGCCAAAAACATTCAGTACTTC,-,TRBV6-6,TRBJ2-4,TRBD1
CASRPGQGAGQPQHF,TGTGCCAGCCGCCCCGGCCAGGGGGCAGGTCAGCCCCAGCATTTT,once,TRBV2,TRBJ1-5,TRBD1
CSVVAGFYEQYF,TGCAGCGTCGTGGCAGGGTTCTACGAGCAGTACTTC,once,TRBV29-1,TRBJ2-7,-
CASSVGQGNTEAFF,TGTGCCAGCAGCGTAGGACAGGGTAACACTGAAGCTTTCTTT,-,TRBV9,TRBJ1-1,TRBD1
CASSTWTGPHEQYF,TGTGCCAGCAGCACCTGGACAGGCCCCCACGAGCAGTACTTC,-,TRBV7-9,TRBJ2-7,TRBD1
CASSLTDRRGTEAFF,TGCGCCAGCAGCTTGACGGACAGGAGGGGCACTGAAGCTTTCTTT,-,TRBV5-1,TRBJ1-1,TRBD1
CASSNGRGFGEKLFF,TGTGCCAGCAGCAACGGTAGGGGCTTCGGTGAAAAACTGTTTTTT,-,TRBV6-6,TRBJ1-4,-
CASSQEVLVQETQYF,TGTGCCAGCAGCCAAGAGGTTCTAGTCCAAGAGACCCAGTACTTC,-,TRBV4-2,TRBJ2-5,-